Listed below are T cell receptor beta chains from one sample, sequenced in a study of control samples from healthy donors and cancer patients. Produced via immunoSEQ multiplex PCR; TCRdb's table is partial and in-frame only. The data contain some 100,000 clones, about 86% of them singletons. Sequenced: blood. The receptors derive from a man aged 25-45 years in good health. Each CDR3 is given with its conserved first and last residue. A D gene is named only where the DNA matches it firmly. Rows may omit the clone size; those that give it use once, few, many or a size class.

V gene: TRBV7-2
J gene: TRBJ2-7
D gene: TRBD2
CDR3 length: 14
clone size: few
CDR3 DNA: TGTGCCAGCAGCGTACTAGCGGGAGGGCCGGAGCAGTACTTC
CDR3 protein: CASSVLAGGPEQYF

V gene: TRBV6-2/TRBV6-3
J gene: TRBJ2-5
D gene: TRBD2
CDR3 length: 16
clone size: once
CDR3 DNA: TGTGCCAGCAGCAAGTTTAGCGGGAGGGCCCGAGAGACCCAGTACTTC
CDR3 protein: CASSKFSGRARETQYF

V gene: TRBV2
J gene: TRBJ2-7
D gene: .
CDR3 length: 11
clone size: .
CDR3 DNA: TGTGCCAGCAGTGCCCTCTACGAGCAGTACTTC
CDR3 protein: CASSALYEQYF

V gene: TRBV28
J gene: TRBJ1-5
D gene: TRBD1
CDR3 length: 15
clone size: .
CDR3 DNA: TGTGCCAGCAGGGCAGGACAGGGCAGCAATCAGCCCCAGCATTTT
CDR3 protein: CASRAGQGSNQPQHF

V gene: TRBV12-3/TRBV12-4
J gene: TRBJ1-6
D gene: .
CDR3 length: 13
clone size: .
CDR3 DNA: TGTGCCAGCAGTTTAGAACCCTCTTCACCCCTCCACTTT
CDR3 protein: CASSLEPSSPLHF

V gene: TRBV5-1
J gene: TRBJ2-3
D gene: .
CDR3 length: 16
clone size: once
CDR3 DNA: TGCGCCAGCAGCTTGGCCCAACAGGGAGGGACGGATACGCAGTATTTT
CDR3 protein: CASSLAQQGGTDTQYF

V gene: TRBV19
J gene: TRBJ1-5
D gene: .
CDR3 length: 13
clone size: .
CDR3 DNA: TGTGCCAGTAGCCCCAGAGAAACCCGGCCCCAGCATTTT
CDR3 protein: CASSPRETRPQHF

V gene: TRBV11-2
J gene: TRBJ2-3
D gene: .
CDR3 length: 16
clone size: .
CDR3 DNA: TGTGCCAGCAGCTTAAATCCTCCTTACGTTTCGGATACGCAGTATTTT
CDR3 protein: CASSLNPPYVSDTQYF

V gene: TRBV7-6
J gene: TRBJ1-2
D gene: .
CDR3 length: 12
clone size: .
CDR3 DNA: TGTGCCAGCAGCTCCTCAGGCGCCGGCTACACCTTC
CDR3 protein: CASSSSGAGYTF

V gene: TRBV7-2
J gene: TRBJ2-7
D gene: .
CDR3 length: 14
clone size: .
CDR3 DNA: TGTGCCAGCAGCTTAGCGACCCAGCTCTACGAGCAGTACTTC
CDR3 protein: CASSLATQLYEQYF

V gene: TRBV4-2
J gene: TRBJ2-7
D gene: .
CDR3 length: 16
clone size: .
CDR3 DNA: TGTGCCAGCAGCCAAGGGACCTCCGGACTGACCTACGAGCAGTACTTC
CDR3 protein: CASSQGTSGLTYEQYF

V gene: TRBV18
J gene: TRBJ2-7
D gene: .
CDR3 length: 15
clone size: few
CDR3 DNA: TGTGCCAGCTCACACAGGGCTGACCCGTCCTACGAGCAGTACTTC
CDR3 protein: CASSHRADPSYEQYF

V gene: TRBV9
J gene: TRBJ2-1
D gene: .
CDR3 length: 11
clone size: .
CDR3 DNA: TGTGCCAGCAGCGTAGACAATGAGCAGTTCTTC
CDR3 protein: CASSVDNEQFF

V gene: TRBV19
J gene: TRBJ2-2
D gene: .
CDR3 length: 15
clone size: .
CDR3 DNA: TGTGCCAGTAGTACACGACACCCGAACACCGGGGAGCTGTTTTTT
CDR3 protein: CASSTRHPNTGELFF

V gene: TRBV11-2
J gene: TRBJ1-3
D gene: .
CDR3 length: 19
clone size: .
CDR3 DNA: TGTGCCAGCAGCAGGCTGGGGGCAGGCATCCTGAGCTCTGGAAACACCATATATTTT
CDR3 protein: CASSRLGAGILSSGNTIYF

V gene: TRBV19
J gene: TRBJ2-2
D gene: .
CDR3 length: 13
clone size: once
CDR3 DNA: TGTGCCAGTAGTCTTCAGGGGACCGGGGAGCTGTTTTTT
CDR3 protein: CASSLQGTGELFF

V gene: TRBV5-1
J gene: TRBJ2-6
D gene: .
CDR3 length: 19
clone size: .
CDR3 DNA: TGCGCCAGCAGCTTGTTGATTCCAGGGAGAATCTCTGGGGCCAACGTCCTGACTTTC
CDR3 protein: CASSLLIPGRISGANVLTF

V gene: TRBV28
J gene: TRBJ2-5
D gene: TRBD2
CDR3 length: 15
clone size: .
CDR3 DNA: TGTGCCAGCAGTTTGGGTGGACTAGTGGGAGAGACCCAGTACTTC
CDR3 protein: CASSLGGLVGETQYF

V gene: TRBV13
J gene: TRBJ1-3
D gene: .
CDR3 length: 15
clone size: .
CDR3 DNA: TGTGCCAGCAGCCCAGGGCCGCAGTCTGGAAACACCATATATTTT
CDR3 protein: CASSPGPQSGNTIYF

V gene: TRBV3-1/TRBV3-2
J gene: TRBJ2-1
D gene: .
CDR3 length: 14
clone size: .
CDR3 DNA: TGTGCCAGCAGCAAATGCCGTCCCGACAATGAGCAGTTCTTC
CDR3 protein: CASSKCRPDNEQFF

V gene: TRBV9
J gene: TRBJ2-2
D gene: .
CDR3 length: 15
clone size: .
CDR3 DNA: TGTGCCAGCAGCGTGCGGACAACGAACACCGGGGAGCTGTTTTTT
CDR3 protein: CASSVRTTNTGELFF

V gene: TRBV20-1
J gene: TRBJ1-4
D gene: .
CDR3 length: 10
clone size: .
CDR3 DNA: TGCAGTGCTGCCGGTGAAAAACTGTTTTTT
CDR3 protein: CSAAGEKLFF

V gene: TRBV6-5
J gene: TRBJ1-6
D gene: .
CDR3 length: 16
clone size: .
CDR3 DNA: TGTGCCAGCAGTTACGGGGGGTGGTTGGATAATTCACCCCTCCACTTT
CDR3 protein: CASSYGGWLDNSPLHF

V gene: TRBV2
J gene: TRBJ2-1
D gene: TRBD2
CDR3 length: 14
clone size: .
CDR3 DNA: TGTGCCAGCAGTGGACTAGCGGGCTACAATGAGCAGTTCTTC
CDR3 protein: CASSGLAGYNEQFF

V gene: TRBV28
J gene: TRBJ1-5
D gene: .
CDR3 length: 12
clone size: .
CDR3 DNA: TGTGCCAGCTCCCTTGGGGGAAAGCCCCAGCATTTT
CDR3 protein: CASSLGGKPQHF

V gene: TRBV4-3
J gene: TRBJ1-3
D gene: .
CDR3 length: 15
clone size: .
CDR3 DNA: TGCGCCAGCAGCTCGGGCAGGGGAATTGGAAACACCATATATTTT
CDR3 protein: CASSSGRGIGNTIYF

V gene: TRBV7-2
J gene: TRBJ2-2
D gene: .
CDR3 length: 12
clone size: .
CDR3 DNA: TGTGCCAGCAGCTTATATGGCGGGGAGCTGTTTTTT
CDR3 protein: CASSLYGGELFF

V gene: TRBV7-3
J gene: TRBJ2-1
D gene: TRBD2
CDR3 length: 15
clone size: .
CDR3 DNA: TGTGCCAGCAGCTTAACGAGCGGGAACAACAATGAGCAGTTCTTC
CDR3 protein: CASSLTSGNNNEQFF

V gene: TRBV5-5
J gene: TRBJ1-1
D gene: .
CDR3 length: 12
clone size: .
CDR3 DNA: TGTGCCAGCAGCTTGGGTGTTGACCAAGCTTTCTTT
CDR3 protein: CASSLGVDQAFF

V gene: TRBV28
J gene: TRBJ1-5
D gene: .
CDR3 length: 13
clone size: .
CDR3 DNA: TGTGCCAGCAGTTTTGATAGCAATCAGCCCCAGCATTTT
CDR3 protein: CASSFDSNQPQHF

V gene: TRBV19
J gene: TRBJ2-3
D gene: .
CDR3 length: 14
clone size: .
CDR3 DNA: TGTGCCAGTAGTCCGACTTCATCCACAGATACGCAGTATTTT
CDR3 protein: CASSPTSSTDTQYF

V gene: TRBV20-1
J gene: TRBJ2-3
D gene: .
CDR3 length: 10
clone size: .
CDR3 DNA: TGCAGTGCTGAAAAAGATACGCAGTATTTT
CDR3 protein: CSAEKDTQYF

V gene: TRBV19
J gene: TRBJ2-5
D gene: .
CDR3 length: 11
clone size: .
CDR3 DNA: TGTGCCAGTGGGTGGAGGGAGACCCAGTACTTC
CDR3 protein: CASGWRETQYF

V gene: TRBV19
J gene: TRBJ2-4
D gene: TRBD2
CDR3 length: 16
clone size: .
CDR3 DNA: TGTGCCAGTAGTTTTTGGGGGGGACTAGCCAAAAACATTCAGTACTTC
CDR3 protein: CASSFWGGLAKNIQYF

V gene: TRBV4-3
J gene: TRBJ2-3
D gene: TRBD2
CDR3 length: 18
clone size: .
CDR3 DNA: TGCGCCAGCAGCCACCCCCGGGGGGGGACACTACTTGAGGATACGCAGTATTTT
CDR3 protein: CASSHPRGGTLLEDTQYF

V gene: TRBV11-3
J gene: TRBJ1-6
D gene: .
CDR3 length: 14
clone size: few
CDR3 DNA: TGTGCCAGCAGCTCCACAGTCGTTAATTCACCCCTCCACTTT
CDR3 protein: CASSSTVVNSPLHF

V gene: TRBV14
J gene: TRBJ2-3
D gene: .
CDR3 length: 15
clone size: once
CDR3 DNA: TGTGCCAGCAGCCTCCGGTTGGTAGGGACAGATACGCAGTATTTT
CDR3 protein: CASSLRLVGTDTQYF

V gene: TRBV5-4
J gene: TRBJ2-1
D gene: TRBD2
CDR3 length: 16
clone size: .
CDR3 DNA: TGTGCCAGCAGCCTCCGGACTAGCGGAGCCTACAATGAGCAGTTCTTC
CDR3 protein: CASSLRTSGAYNEQFF

V gene: TRBV7-9
J gene: TRBJ2-2
D gene: .
CDR3 length: 13
clone size: .
CDR3 DNA: TGTGCCAGCAGCTTTGGGCTGACCGGGGAGCTGTTTTTT
CDR3 protein: CASSFGLTGELFF

V gene: TRBV28
J gene: TRBJ1-2
D gene: TRBD1
CDR3 length: 14
clone size: .
CDR3 DNA: TGTGCCAGCAGCCCTACAGGACAGGGGAGGGGCTACACCTTC
CDR3 protein: CASSPTGQGRGYTF

V gene: TRBV6-5
J gene: TRBJ2-7
D gene: .
CDR3 length: 13
clone size: .
CDR3 DNA: TGTGCCAGCAGTTTTACAGTCTCCTACGAGCAGTACTTC
CDR3 protein: CASSFTVSYEQYF

V gene: TRBV7-3
J gene: TRBJ1-1
D gene: .
CDR3 length: 13
clone size: .
CDR3 DNA: TGTGCCAGCAGCTCTGGACCCAACTCTGAAGCTTTCTTT
CDR3 protein: CASSSGPNSEAFF

V gene: TRBV12-3/TRBV12-4
J gene: TRBJ1-2
D gene: .
CDR3 length: 13
clone size: .
CDR3 DNA: TGTGCCAGCAGTTTACCCGGGGTCTATGGCTACACCTTC
CDR3 protein: CASSLPGVYGYTF

V gene: TRBV5-1
J gene: TRBJ2-1
D gene: TRBD2
CDR3 length: 17
clone size: .
CDR3 DNA: TGCGCCAGCAGCTTGGCCAATCGGGAGGCCCCCCCCGATGAGCAGTTCTTC
CDR3 protein: CASSLANREAPPDEQFF

V gene: TRBV9
J gene: TRBJ1-1
D gene: .
CDR3 length: 15
clone size: once
CDR3 DNA: TGTGCCAGCAGCCTAAAGGGGGTCGAGGACACTGAAGCTTTCTTT
CDR3 protein: CASSLKGVEDTEAFF

V gene: TRBV4-3
J gene: TRBJ1-1
D gene: .
CDR3 length: 12
clone size: .
CDR3 DNA: TGCGCCAGCAGCCATGGATCGGGGGAAGCTTTCTTT
CDR3 protein: CASSHGSGEAFF

V gene: TRBV27
J gene: TRBJ1-2
D gene: TRBD1
CDR3 length: 14
clone size: .
CDR3 DNA: TGTGCCAGCAGTCTCCGAGGGACAGTCTATGGCTACACCTTC
CDR3 protein: CASSLRGTVYGYTF